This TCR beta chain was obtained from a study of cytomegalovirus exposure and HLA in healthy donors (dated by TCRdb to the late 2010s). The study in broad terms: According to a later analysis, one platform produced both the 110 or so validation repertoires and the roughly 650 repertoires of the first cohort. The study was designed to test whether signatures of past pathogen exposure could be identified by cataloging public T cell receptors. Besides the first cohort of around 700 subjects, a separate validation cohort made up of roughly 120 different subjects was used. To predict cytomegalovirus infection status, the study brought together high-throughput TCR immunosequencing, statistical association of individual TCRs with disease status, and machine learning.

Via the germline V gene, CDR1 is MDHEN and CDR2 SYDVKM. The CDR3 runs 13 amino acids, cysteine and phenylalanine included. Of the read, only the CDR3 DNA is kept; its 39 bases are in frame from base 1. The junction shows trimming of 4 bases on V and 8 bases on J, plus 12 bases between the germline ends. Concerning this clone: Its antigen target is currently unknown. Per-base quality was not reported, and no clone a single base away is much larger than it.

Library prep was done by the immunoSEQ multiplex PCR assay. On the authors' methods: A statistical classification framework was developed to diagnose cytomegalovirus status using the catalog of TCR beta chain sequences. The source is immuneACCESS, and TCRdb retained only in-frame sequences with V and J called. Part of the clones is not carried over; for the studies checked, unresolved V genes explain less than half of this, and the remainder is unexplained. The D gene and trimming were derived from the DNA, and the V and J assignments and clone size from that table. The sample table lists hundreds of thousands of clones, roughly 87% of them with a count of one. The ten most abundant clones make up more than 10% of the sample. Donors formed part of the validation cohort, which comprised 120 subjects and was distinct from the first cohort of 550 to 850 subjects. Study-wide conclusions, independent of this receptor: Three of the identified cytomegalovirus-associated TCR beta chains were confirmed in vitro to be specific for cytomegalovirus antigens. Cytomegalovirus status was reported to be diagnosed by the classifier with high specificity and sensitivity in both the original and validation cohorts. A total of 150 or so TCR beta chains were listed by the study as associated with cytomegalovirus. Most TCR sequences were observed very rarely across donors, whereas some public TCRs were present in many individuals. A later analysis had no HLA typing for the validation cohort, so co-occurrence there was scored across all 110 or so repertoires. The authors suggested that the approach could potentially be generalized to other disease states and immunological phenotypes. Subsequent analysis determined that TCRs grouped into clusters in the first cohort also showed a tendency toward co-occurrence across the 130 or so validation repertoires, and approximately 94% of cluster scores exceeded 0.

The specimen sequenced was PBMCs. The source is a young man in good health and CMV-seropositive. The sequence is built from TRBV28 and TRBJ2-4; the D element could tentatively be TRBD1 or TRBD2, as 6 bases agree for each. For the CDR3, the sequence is CASSSSGEDIQYF. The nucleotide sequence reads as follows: TGTGCCAGCAGTTCTTCAGGGGAGGACATTCAGTACTTC. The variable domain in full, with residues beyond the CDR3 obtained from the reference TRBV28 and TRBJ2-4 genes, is DVKVTQSSRYLVKRTGEKVFLECVQDMDHENMFWYRQDPGLGLRLIYFSYDVKMKEKGDIPEGYSVSREKKERFSLILESASTNQTSMYLCASSSSGEDIQYFGAGTRLSVL.